What follows are 11 T cell receptor beta chains derived from one specimen sequenced in a study of blood T cell repertoires in COVID-19 (dated by TCRdb to 2019 to 2021). Library preparation was by the immunoSEQ multiplex PCR assay. TCRdb mirrors the immuneACCESS table, restricted to in-frame sequences. Some clones are absent from its copies; in checked studies, under half trace to an unresolved V gene, and the reason for the others is unknown. For this sample the table gives about 160,000 clones, of which about 85% were detected only once. The biggest ten clones account for approximately 6.9% of the sample. The sample comprised peripheral blood. The source is a man older than 75 with COVID-19, enrolled during active disease.

This clone occurred once. V and J are TRBV4-1 and TRBJ1-4; perhaps TRBD1 as D (6 bases). CDR3 size: 15 residues. Germline assignment: CDR1 MGHRA and CDR2 YSYEKL. The germline V and J ends were trimmed by 0 bases and 5 bases, with 10 bases remaining between them. The CDR3 region has the DNA TGCGCCAGCAGCCAAGATCGGGACATCAATGAAAAACTGTTTTTT. Its protein product is CASSQDRDINEKLFF.

This clone turned up a few times. The sample contains more than one DNA sequence encoding this CDR3. The J gene is TRBJ2-2, the V gene TRBV18, with 7 nucleotides matching TRBD1. There are 14 residues in the CDR3. Germline trimming cut 4 bases from V and 3 bases from J; bases unmatched to any gene: 2. From germline, CDR1 is KGHSH and CDR2 LQKENI. In DNA, the CDR3 is TGTGCCAGCTCACTCGACAGGGACACCGGGGAGCTGTTTTTT. Translation: CASSLDRDTGELFF. Full variable domain (outside the CDR3, taken from reference TRBV18 and TRBJ2-2): NAGVMQNPRHLVRRRGQEARLRCSPMKGHSHVYWYRQLPEEGLKFMVYLQKENIIDESGMPKERFSAEFPKEGPSILRIQQVVRGDSAAYFCASSLDRDTGELFFGEGSRLTVL.

The gene calls are TRBV6-5 and TRBJ1-4, with a tentative D call TRBD1 (5 bases). This CDR3 is 14 amino acids long. V dropped 10 bases and J dropped 8 bases, with 20 bases sitting between them. In germline, CDR1 is MNHEY, CDR2 SVGAGI. Here the CDR3 DNA reads TGTGCCACTGCCCTTCAGGGTGGATACGAAAAACTGTTTTTT. Translation: CATALQGGYEKLFF.

V gene TRBV10-3 combines with J gene TRBJ1-4, with 9 nucleotides matching TRBD1. V shed 3 bases and J 7 bases; nucleotides not matched to a gene: 3. Germline CDR1 and CDR2: ENHRY and SYGVKD. CDR3 length equals 14 residues. CDR3 coding DNA: TGTGCCATCAGTGAAGGACAGGGGATTGAAAAACTGTTTTTT. Residues: CAISEGQGIEKLFF.

V gene TRBV28 combines with J gene TRBJ2-3; D uncertain. Per germline, CDR1 MDHEN and CDR2 SYDVKM. This CDR3 is built from 14 residues. V shed 6 bases and J shed 2 bases, with 12 bases lying between them. The CDR3 DNA reads TGTGCCAGCAGGGCCGACATTGCCACAGATACGCAGTATTTT. Encoded protein: CASRADIATDTQYF. Together with reference TRBV28 and TRBJ2-3, the CDR3 gives the full variable domain: DVKVTQSSRYLVKRTGEKVFLECVQDMDHENMFWYRQDPGLGLRLIYFSYDVKMKEKGDIPEGYSVSREKKERFSLILESASTNQTSMYLCASRADIATDTQYFGPGTRLTVL.

The rearrangement joins TRBV4-2 to TRBJ2-3; the match to TRBD2 covers 10 bases. Trimming at V came to 2 bases and at J to 6 bases, leaving 8 bases not matched to a gene. Germline values: CDR1 LGHNA, CDR2 YNFKEQ. The CDR3 has 16 amino acids. The CDR3 sequence is CASSQNPSGGDDTQYF. The CDR3 DNA sequence: TGTGCCAGCAGCCAAAACCCTAGCGGGGGAGATGATACGCAGTATTTT.

This clone was counted a single time. The chain recombines TRBV5-4 with TRBJ2-1; 7 bases fit TRBD1. The CDR3 runs to 15 residues. V lost 5 bases and J lost 7; bases outside the gene matches: 12. Looked up from germline, CDR1 is SGHNT and CDR2 is YYREEE (reference sequence). DNA of the CDR3: TGTGCCAGCAGTCTGACAGGGCCACCAGGGAATGAGCAGTTCTTC. Translation: CASSLTGPPGNEQFF.

This clone has more than one count but fewer than ten. The chain employs TRBV19 and TRBJ1-5; 9 nucleotides agree with TRBD1. The CDR3 loop spans 18 amino acids. Germline V gene sequence: CDR1 LNHDA, CDR2 SQIVND (reference sequence). V was pared by 7 bases and J by 3 bases, with 16 bases of the junction left unmatched. The CDR3 is CASTHPTRTGAFNQPQHF. CDR3 DNA: TGTGCCAGTACTCATCCCACTCGGACAGGGGCCTTCAATCAGCCCCAGCATTTT. Drawing the rest from reference TRBV19 and TRBJ1-5, the complete variable domain is DGGITQSPKYLFRKEGQNVTLSCEQNLNHDAMYWYRQDPGQGLRLIYYSQIVNDFQKGDIAEGYSVSREKKESFPLTVTSAQKNPTAFYLCASTHPTRTGAFNQPQHFGDGTRLSIL.

The chain is built from TRBV28 and TRBJ1-2; 7 nucleotides agree with TRBD1. Looked up from germline, CDR1 is MDHEN and CDR2 is SYDVKM. V was clipped by 5 bases and J by 5 bases; unmatched bases: 5. The CDR3 totals 13 residues. In nucleotides, the CDR3 is TGTGCCAGCAGTCCAGGACAGGATTATGGCTACACCTTC. Encoded protein: CASSPGQDYGYTF.

The chain links TRBV24-1 to TRBJ1-4, with 11 bases fitting TRBD1. With V trimmed by 4 bases and J by 8 bases, 5 bases remained unmatched. CDR3 length: 15 amino acids. Germline CDR1 is KGHDR and CDR2 is SFDVKD. CDR3 sequence (DNA): TGTGCCACCAGTGACCCGGGACAGGGGGGAGAAAAACTGTTTTTT. Residues: CATSDPGQGGEKLFF.

The sample holds one count of this clone. As DNA, the CDR3 is TGTGCCAGCAGTCCCCAATCCAGGGAGACCCAGTACTTC. Residues: CASSPQSRETQYF. This sequence joins TRBV6-5 and TRBJ2-5; D is unresolved. The germline V and J ends were trimmed by 5 bases and 5 bases, with 12 bases remaining between them. Germline loops: CDR1 MNHEY, CDR2 SVGAGI. The CDR3 consists of 13 residues.